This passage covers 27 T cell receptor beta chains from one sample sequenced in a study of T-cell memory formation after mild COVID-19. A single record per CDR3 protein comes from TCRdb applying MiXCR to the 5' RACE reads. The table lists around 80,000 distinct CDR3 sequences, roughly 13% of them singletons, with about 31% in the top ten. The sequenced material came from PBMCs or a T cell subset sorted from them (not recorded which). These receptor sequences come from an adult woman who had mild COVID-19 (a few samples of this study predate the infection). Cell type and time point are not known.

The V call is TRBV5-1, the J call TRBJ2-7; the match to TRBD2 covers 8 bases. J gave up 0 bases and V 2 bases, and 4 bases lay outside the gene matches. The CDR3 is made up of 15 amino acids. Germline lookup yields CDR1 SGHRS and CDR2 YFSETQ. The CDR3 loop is CASSFSGLDSYEQYF. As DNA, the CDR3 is TGCGCCAGCAGCTTCTCGGGACTAGACTCCTACGAGCAGTACTTC. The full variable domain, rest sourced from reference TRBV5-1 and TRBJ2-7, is KAGVTQTPRYLIKTRGQQVTLSCSPISGHRSVSWYQQTPGQGLQFLFEYFSETQRNKGNFPGRFSGRQFSNSRSEMNVSTLELGDSALYLCASSFSGLDSYEQYFGPGTRLTVT.

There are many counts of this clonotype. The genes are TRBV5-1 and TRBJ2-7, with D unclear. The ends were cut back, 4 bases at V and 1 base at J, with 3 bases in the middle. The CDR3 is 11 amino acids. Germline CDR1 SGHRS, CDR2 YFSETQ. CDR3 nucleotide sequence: TGCGCCAGCAGCGCTTCCTACGAGCAGTACTTC. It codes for CASSASYEQYF.

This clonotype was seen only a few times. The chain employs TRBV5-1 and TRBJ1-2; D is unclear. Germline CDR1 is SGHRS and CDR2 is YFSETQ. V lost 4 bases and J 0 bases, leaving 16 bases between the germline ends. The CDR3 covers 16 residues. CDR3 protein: CASSDPDGYSNYGYTF. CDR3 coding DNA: TGCGCCAGCAGCGACCCGGACGGATACTCTAACTATGGCTACACCTTC.

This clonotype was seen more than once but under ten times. Here the CDR3 DNA reads TGTGCCAGCAGCTCCCCCAGGGGGCCTGGAACTGAAGCTTTCTTT. This encodes CASSSPRGPGTEAFF. This chain links TRBV7-9 with TRBJ1-1; TRBD1 matches at 8 bases. CDR1 is SEHNR and CDR2 is FQNEAQ in the germline V gene (reference sequence). The CDR3 totals 15 residues. Trimming at V came to 4 bases and at J to 5 bases, leaving 9 bases not matched to a gene.

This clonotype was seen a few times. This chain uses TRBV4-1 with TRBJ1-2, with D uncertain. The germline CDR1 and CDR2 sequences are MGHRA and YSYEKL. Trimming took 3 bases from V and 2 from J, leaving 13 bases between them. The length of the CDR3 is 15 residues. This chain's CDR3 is CASSHLDMMNYGYTF. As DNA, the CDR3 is TGCGCCAGCAGCCACCTAGACATGATGAACTATGGCTACACCTTC.

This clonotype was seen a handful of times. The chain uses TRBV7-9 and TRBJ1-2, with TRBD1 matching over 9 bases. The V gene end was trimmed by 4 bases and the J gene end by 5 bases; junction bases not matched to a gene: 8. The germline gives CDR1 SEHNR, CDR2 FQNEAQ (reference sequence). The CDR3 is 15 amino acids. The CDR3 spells CASSSSWDREYGYTF. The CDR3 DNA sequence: TGTGCCAGCAGCTCCTCCTGGGACAGGGAGTATGGCTACACCTTC.

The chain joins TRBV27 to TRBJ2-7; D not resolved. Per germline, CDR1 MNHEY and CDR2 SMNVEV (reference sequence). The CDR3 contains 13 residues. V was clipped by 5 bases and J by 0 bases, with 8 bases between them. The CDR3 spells CASSPLSSYEQYF. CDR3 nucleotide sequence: TGTGCCAGCAGTCCCCTTAGCTCCTACGAGCAGTACTTC.

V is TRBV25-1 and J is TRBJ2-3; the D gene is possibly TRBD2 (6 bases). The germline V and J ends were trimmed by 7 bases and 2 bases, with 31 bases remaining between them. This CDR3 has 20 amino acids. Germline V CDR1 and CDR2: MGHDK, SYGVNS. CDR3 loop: CASTPKPSVLRGDYTDTQYF. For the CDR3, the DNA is TGTGCCAGCACTCCGAAGCCCTCGGTTTTGCGGGGAGACTACACAGATACGCAGTATTTT.

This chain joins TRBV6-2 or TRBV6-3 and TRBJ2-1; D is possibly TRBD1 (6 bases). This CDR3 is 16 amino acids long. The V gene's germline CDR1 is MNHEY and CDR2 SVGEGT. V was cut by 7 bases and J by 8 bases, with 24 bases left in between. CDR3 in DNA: TGTGCCAGCATCTCGAGGAACAGGGTATTTTTCGATGAGCAGTTCTTC. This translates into CASISRNRVFFDEQFF.

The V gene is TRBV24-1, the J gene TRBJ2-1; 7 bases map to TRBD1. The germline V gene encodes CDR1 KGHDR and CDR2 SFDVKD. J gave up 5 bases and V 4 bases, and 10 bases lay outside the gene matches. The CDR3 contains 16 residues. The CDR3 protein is CATSDPRQGPNNEQFF. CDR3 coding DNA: TGTGCCACCAGTGACCCAAGACAGGGTCCCAACAATGAGCAGTTCTTC.

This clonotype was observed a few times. CDR3 region: CASSSTPPPTRVNTGELFF. The DNA of the CDR3 is TGTGCCAGCAGTTCTACCCCGCCCCCGACTAGGGTGAACACCGGGGAGCTGTTTTTT. This rearrangement joins TRBV6-5 to TRBJ2-2; TRBD2 might be the D (6 bases). CDR1 is MNHEY, CDR2 SVGAGI, per germline. The germline V and J ends were trimmed by 4 bases and 1 base, with 22 bases remaining between them. This CDR3 is 19 amino acids long.

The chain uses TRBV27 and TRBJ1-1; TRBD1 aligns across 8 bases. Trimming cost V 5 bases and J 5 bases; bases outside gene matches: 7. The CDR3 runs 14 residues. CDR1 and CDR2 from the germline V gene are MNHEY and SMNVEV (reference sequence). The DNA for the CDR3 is TGTGCCAGCAGTATAACAGGGGGGCGGACTGAAGCTTTCTTT. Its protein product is CASSITGGRTEAFF.

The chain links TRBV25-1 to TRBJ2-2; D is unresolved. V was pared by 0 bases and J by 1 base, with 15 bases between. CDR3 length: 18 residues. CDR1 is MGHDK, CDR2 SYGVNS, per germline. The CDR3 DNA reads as TGTGCCAGCAGTGAATATGGTAGGGAAGCGCGGAACACCGGGGAGCTGTTTTTT. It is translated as CASSEYGREARNTGELFF.

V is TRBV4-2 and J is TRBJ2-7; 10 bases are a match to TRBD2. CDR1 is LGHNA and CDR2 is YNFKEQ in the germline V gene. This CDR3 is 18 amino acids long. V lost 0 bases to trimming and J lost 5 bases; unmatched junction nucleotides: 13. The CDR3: CASSQESISSGSRHEQYF. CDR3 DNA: TGTGCCAGCAGCCAAGAATCGATATCTAGCGGGAGTCGCCACGAGCAGTACTTC.

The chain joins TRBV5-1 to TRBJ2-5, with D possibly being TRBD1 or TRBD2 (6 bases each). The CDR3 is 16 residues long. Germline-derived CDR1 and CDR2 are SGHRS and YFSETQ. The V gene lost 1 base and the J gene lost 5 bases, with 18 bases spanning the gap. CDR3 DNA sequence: TGCGCCAGCAGCTTGAAGGGCGGGACATCGTTTGAGACCCAGTACTTC. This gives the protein CASSLKGGTSFETQYF.

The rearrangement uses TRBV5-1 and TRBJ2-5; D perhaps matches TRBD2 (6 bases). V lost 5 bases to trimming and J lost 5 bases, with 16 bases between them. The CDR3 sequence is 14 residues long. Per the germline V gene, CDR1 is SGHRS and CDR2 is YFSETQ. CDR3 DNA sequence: TGCGCCAGCAGGGCGAGTGGTGGAGGGGAGACCCAGTACTTC. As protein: CASRASGGGETQYF.

CDR3 residues: CASSQLVQGHGYTF. The CDR3 bases are TGTGCCAGCTCTCAGTTAGTACAGGGGCATGGCTACACCTTC. The chain combines TRBV6-5 with TRBJ1-2; 7 bases agree with TRBD1. V was clipped by 8 bases and J by 6 bases; unmatched bases: 12. Germline CDR1 MNHEY, CDR2 SVGAGI. The CDR3 is made up of 14 amino acids.

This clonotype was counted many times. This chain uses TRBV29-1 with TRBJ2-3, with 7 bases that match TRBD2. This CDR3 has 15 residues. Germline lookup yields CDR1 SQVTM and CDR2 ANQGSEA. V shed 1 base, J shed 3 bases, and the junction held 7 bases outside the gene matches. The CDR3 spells CSVEAGRERTDTQYF. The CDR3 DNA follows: TGCAGCGTTGAAGCCGGGCGGGAGAGGACAGATACGCAGTATTTT.

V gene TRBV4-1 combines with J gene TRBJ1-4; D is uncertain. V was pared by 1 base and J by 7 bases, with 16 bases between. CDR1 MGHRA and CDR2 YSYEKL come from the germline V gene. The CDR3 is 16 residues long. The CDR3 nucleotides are TGCGCCAGCAGCCAAGTCGGCGGAGGGTGGGGTGAAAAACTGTTTTTT. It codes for CASSQVGGGWGEKLFF.

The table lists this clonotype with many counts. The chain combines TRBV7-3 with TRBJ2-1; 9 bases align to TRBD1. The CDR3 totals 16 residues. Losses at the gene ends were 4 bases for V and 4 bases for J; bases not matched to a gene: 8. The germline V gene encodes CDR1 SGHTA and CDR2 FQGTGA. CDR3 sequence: CASSSGTTGGYNEQFF. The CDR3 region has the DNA TGTGCCAGCAGCTCAGGGACGACAGGGGGGTACAATGAGCAGTTCTTC.

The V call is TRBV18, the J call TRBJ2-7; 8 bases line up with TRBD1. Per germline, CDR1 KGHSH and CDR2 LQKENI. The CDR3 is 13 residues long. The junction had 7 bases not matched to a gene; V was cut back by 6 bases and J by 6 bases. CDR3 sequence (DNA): TGTGCCAGCTCGCCGACAGGGGTGGGCGAGCAGTACTTC. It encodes CASSPTGVGEQYF.

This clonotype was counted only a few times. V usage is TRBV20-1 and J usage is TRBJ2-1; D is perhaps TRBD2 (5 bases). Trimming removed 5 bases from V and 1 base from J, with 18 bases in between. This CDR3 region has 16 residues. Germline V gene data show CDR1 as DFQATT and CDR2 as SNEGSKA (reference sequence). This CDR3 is CSARRVAGASYNEQFF. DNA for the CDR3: TGCAGTGCTCGACGAGTGGCGGGTGCTTCCTACAATGAGCAGTTCTTC.

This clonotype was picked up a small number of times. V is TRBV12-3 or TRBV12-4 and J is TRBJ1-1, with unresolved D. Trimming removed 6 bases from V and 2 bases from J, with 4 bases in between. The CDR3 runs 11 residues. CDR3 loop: CASRGNTEAFF. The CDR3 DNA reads TGTGCCAGCAGGGGTAACACTGAAGCTTTCTTT.

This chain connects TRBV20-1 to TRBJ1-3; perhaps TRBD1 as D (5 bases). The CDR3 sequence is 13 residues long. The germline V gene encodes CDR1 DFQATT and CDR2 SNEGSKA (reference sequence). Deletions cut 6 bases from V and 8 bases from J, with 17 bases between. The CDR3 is CSASKGRADTIYF. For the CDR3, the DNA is TGCAGTGCCTCCAAGGGCAGGGCTGACACCATATATTTT.

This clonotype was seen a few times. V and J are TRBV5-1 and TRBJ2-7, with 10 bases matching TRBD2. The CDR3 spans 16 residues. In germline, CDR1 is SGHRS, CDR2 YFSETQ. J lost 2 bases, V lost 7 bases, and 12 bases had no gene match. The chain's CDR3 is CASGDPAAGGPYEQYF. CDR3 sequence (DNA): TGCGCCAGCGGGGATCCTGCAGCGGGAGGGCCCTACGAGCAGTACTTC.

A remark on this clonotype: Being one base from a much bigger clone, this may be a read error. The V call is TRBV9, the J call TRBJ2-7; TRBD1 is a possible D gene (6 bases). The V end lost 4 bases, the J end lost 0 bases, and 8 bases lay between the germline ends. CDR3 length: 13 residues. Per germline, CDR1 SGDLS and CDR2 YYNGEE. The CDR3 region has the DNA TGTGCCAGCAGCTCCAGGGGCTCCTACGAGCAGTACTTC. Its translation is CASSSRGSYEQYF.

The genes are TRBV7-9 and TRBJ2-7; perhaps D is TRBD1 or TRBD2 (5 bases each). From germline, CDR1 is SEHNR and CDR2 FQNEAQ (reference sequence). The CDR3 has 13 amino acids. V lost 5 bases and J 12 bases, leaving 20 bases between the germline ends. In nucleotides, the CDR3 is TGTGCCAGCAGCCCCCCCGGGACGACGGGAACGTACTTC. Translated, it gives CASSPPGTTGTYF.